This T cell receptor beta chain was retrieved from a study of cytomegalovirus exposure and HLA in healthy donors. Amplification used 60 Vbeta primers and 13 Jbeta primers. The method was immunoSEQ multiplex PCR; TCRdb's version includes in-frame clones alone and lacks a portion of them. The sample holds 220,000 or so clones, 70% to 80% seen once. This clone has only one observation. Its antigen is unknown. The V end lost 2 bases, the J end lost 5 bases, and 13 bases lay between the germline ends. The CDR3 sequence is 14 residues long. The germline gives CDR1 SGHTA, CDR2 FQGTGA. Study results and limitations: As was reported, the classifier diagnosed cytomegalovirus status with high specificity and sensitivity.

The chain combines TRBV7-3 with TRBJ2-7; perhaps TRBD2 as D (7 bases). The source of this sequence is a male donor in good health and CMV-seronegative. The sample was PBMCs. The CDR3 DNA reads TGTGCCAGCAGCTTAGGTCCGGGGGGCAACGAGCAGTACTTC. Protein: CASSLGPGGNEQYF.